A single sample gave rise to the 26 T cell receptor beta chains below, sequenced in a study of T cells in Graves' hyperthyroidism and ophthalmopathy. It was RNA transcripts that yielded the amplified TCR beta CDR3 regions. HTBI primers were employed in a first-round RT-PCR of the TCR CDR3. A single record per CDR3 protein comes from TCRdb applying MiXCR to the multiplex PCR reads. The sample carries approximately 600,000 distinct CDR3 sequences, roughly 16% recorded once. The sample taken for sequencing was blood. These receptors were collected from a woman in her twenties or thirties with Graves' hyperthyroidism.

The sample holds many counts of this clonotype. The rearrangement joins TRBV7-2 to TRBJ2-5; tentatively, D is TRBD2 (5 bases). The V gene lost 5 bases and the J gene lost 1 base, with 17 bases spanning the gap. This CDR3 region has 16 residues. Germline loops: CDR1 SGHTA, CDR2 FQGNSA. The CDR3 bases are TGTGCCAGCAGCCCTGAGGGCGCGGTGATCCAAGAGACCCAGTACTTC. Translation gives CASSPEGAVIQETQYF.

This clonotype was observed a few times. V and J are TRBV24-1 and TRBJ1-5, with 9 bases fitting TRBD1. J was trimmed by 5 bases and V by 4 bases; bases with no gene match: 5. The germline CDR1 and CDR2 sequences are KGHDR and SFDVKD. The CDR3 length is 15 residues. CDR3 nucleotides: TGTGCCACCAGTGAGTCCGGGACAGGGTATCAGCCCCAGCATTTT. Residues: CATSESGTGYQPQHF.

This clonotype appeared a single time. The chain couples TRBV3-1 to TRBJ1-1; no firm D call. The CDR3 spans 14 residues. V was pared by 3 bases and J by 1 base, with 9 bases between. Germline assignment: CDR1 LGHDT and CDR2 YNNKEL (reference sequence). The CDR3 is CASSHDERNTEAFF. For the CDR3, the DNA is TGTGCCAGCAGCCACGATGAGCGGAACACTGAAGCTTTCTTT.

This clonotype occurred many times. CDR3 region: CASTDSSYEQYF. The DNA of the CDR3 is TGTGCCAGTACGGACAGCTCCTACGAGCAGTACTTC. The chain couples TRBV4-2 to TRBJ2-7, with a tentative D call TRBD1 (6 bases). CDR1 LGHNA and CDR2 YNFKEQ come from the germline V gene. Trimming removed 9 bases from V and 0 bases from J, with 9 bases in between. There are 12 residues in the CDR3.

This clonotype occurred many times. V gene TRBV12-3 or TRBV12-4 combines with J gene TRBJ2-7; TRBD2 aligns across 8 bases. V lost 2 bases, J lost 3 bases, and 6 bases stayed unmatched. The CDR3 is made up of 15 amino acids. The CDR3 here is CASSLSAGGHYEQYF. The CDR3 DNA reads as TGTGCCAGCAGTTTATCGGCGGGAGGCCACTACGAGCAGTACTTC.

This clonotype has at least ten counts. This chain connects TRBV6-1 to TRBJ1-1; no firm D call. There are 12 residues in the CDR3. Germline V CDR1 and CDR2: MNHNS, SASEGT. V shed 4 bases and J shed 6 bases, with 9 bases lying between them. CDR3 sequence: CASSGPAPEAFF. The DNA of the CDR3 is TGTGCCAGCAGTGGCCCTGCCCCTGAAGCTTTCTTT.

This clonotype was observed many times. The chain recombines TRBV20-1 with TRBJ2-4; D unclear. Between the trimmed V and J ends, which lost 0 bases and 0 bases, there was a span of 9 bases. From germline, CDR1 is DFQATT and CDR2 SNEGSKA (reference sequence). CDR3 length: 15 amino acids. CDR3 sequence reads: CSARDPTLAKNIQYF. The CDR3 DNA reads TGCAGTGCTAGAGATCCGACCCTAGCCAAAAACATTCAGTACTTC.

This clonotype was observed many times. V gene TRBV20-1 combines with J gene TRBJ2-5; D is unresolved. The CDR3 is 14 amino acids. Germline CDR1 is DFQATT and CDR2 is SNEGSKA (reference sequence). Between the trimmed V and J ends, which lost 3 bases and 3 bases, there was a span of 14 bases. The CDR3 is CSASLLPTEETQYF. The CDR3 coding sequence is TGCAGTGCTAGTCTCCTACCCACCGAAGAGACCCAGTACTTC.

This clonotype was seen only a few times. The gene calls are TRBV27 and TRBJ2-7; 10 bases match TRBD2. This CDR3 has 14 amino acids. The V gene's germline CDR1 is MNHEY and CDR2 SMNVEV (reference sequence). Trimming at V came to 3 bases and at J to 4 bases, leaving 3 bases not matched to a gene. CDR3 DNA: TGTGCCAGCAGTTTTGCTAGCGGGAGATACGAGCAGTACTTC. This encodes CASSFASGRYEQYF.

This clonotype was seen ten or more times. This chain connects TRBV3-1 to TRBJ2-1, with TRBD1 as a possible D gene (7 bases). Trimming took 6 bases from V and 7 from J, leaving 19 bases between them. In germline, CDR1 is LGHDT, CDR2 YNNKEL (reference sequence). This CDR3 has 15 amino acids. The CDR3 nucleotides are TGTGCCAGCAGTGCGGGACGCAGGGGGATTAATGAGCAGTTCTTC. The encoded protein is CASSAGRRGINEQFF.

This clonotype came up many times. The V and J genes are TRBV6-2 or TRBV6-3 and TRBJ2-7; 11 bases map to TRBD2. The CDR3 spans 15 residues. Germline V gives CDR1 MNHEY, CDR2 SVGEGT. Trimming took 4 bases from V and 3 from J; bases not matched to a gene: 5. The CDR3 region has the DNA TGTGCCAGCAGTTCGACTAGCGGGAAGCTCTACGAGCAGTACTTC. This translates into CASSSTSGKLYEQYF.

About this clonotype itself: One base away lies a much larger clone, so this may be a sequencing read error. V usage is TRBV28 and J usage is TRBJ2-1, with TRBD2 identical over 13 bases. The length of the CDR3 is 16 residues. From germline, CDR1 is MDHEN and CDR2 SYDVKM. CDR3 amino acids: CASSHTLAGGGNKQFF. The CDR3 coding sequence is TGTGCCAGCAGTCACACACTAGCGGGAGGGGGCAATAAGCAGTTCTTC. The variable domain in full, with the rest retrieved from reference TRBV28 and TRBJ2-1, is DVKVTQSSRYLVKRTGEKVFLECVQDMDHENMFWYRQDPGLGLRLIYFSYDVKMKEKGDIPEGYSVSREKKERFSLILESASTNQTSMYLCASSHTLAGGGNKQFFGPGTRLTVL.

This clonotype was recorded at least ten times. The gene calls are TRBV5-1 and TRBJ2-2, with D possibly being TRBD2 (5 bases). This CDR3 has 15 amino acids. V lost 1 base to trimming and J lost 3 bases, with 10 bases between them. Germline V CDR1 and CDR2: SGHRS, YFSETQ. CDR3 residues: CASSLRETDTGELFF. CDR3 coding DNA: TGCGCCAGCAGCTTGAGGGAGACGGACACCGGGGAGCTGTTTTTT. The whole variable domain, remainder taken from reference TRBV5-1 and TRBJ2-2, is KAGVTQTPRYLIKTRGQQVTLSCSPISGHRSVSWYQQTPGQGLQFLFEYFSETQRNKGNFPGRFSGRQFSNSRSEMNVSTLELGDSALYLCASSLRETDTGELFFGEGSRLTVL.

V usage is TRBV6-5 and J usage is TRBJ2-7, with TRBD1 identical over 12 bases. J was trimmed by 5 bases and V by 2 bases; bases with no gene match: 4. CDR1 and CDR2 from the germline V gene are MNHEY and SVGAGI. This CDR3 spans 15 amino acids. In DNA, the CDR3 is TGTGCCAGCAGTTACGGGACAGGGGGCTTCAACGAGCAGTACTTC. Protein product: CASSYGTGGFNEQYF.

A few counts support this clonotype. This chain joins TRBV27 and TRBJ1-3; 8 bases agree with TRBD1. The CDR3 contains 16 residues. CDR1 MNHEY and CDR2 SMNVEV come from the germline V gene (reference sequence). Trimming at V came to 2 bases and at J to 2 bases, leaving 5 bases not matched to a gene. The CDR3 nucleotides are TGTGCCAGCAGTTTAATACAGGGGGGGACTGGAAACACCATATATTTT. Translating gives CASSLIQGGTGNTIYF.

The J gene is TRBJ1-5, the V gene TRBV10-3; 10 positions match TRBD1. Germline CDR1 ENHRY, CDR2 SYGVKD. J gave up 6 bases and V 6 bases, and 5 bases lay outside the gene matches. The CDR3 spans 14 residues. CDR3 in DNA: TGTGCCATCAGGGGGACAGGGGAGGCTCAGCCCCAGCATTTT. Translating gives CAIRGTGEAQPQHF.

The chain employs TRBV6-1 and TRBJ2-7; TRBD1 matches at 9 bases. J gave up 3 bases and V 8 bases, and 8 bases lay outside the gene matches. From germline, CDR1 is MNHNS and CDR2 SASEGT. The CDR3 consists of 14 residues. The CDR3 region is CASRNLGQGYEQYF. CDR3 DNA sequence: TGTGCCAGCCGTAACCTGGGACAGGGCTACGAGCAGTACTTC.

This chain joins TRBV6-5 and TRBJ2-5; 10 bases fit TRBD2. Germline V gives CDR1 MNHEY, CDR2 SVGAGI. With 4 bases clipped from V and 4 bases from J, the junction kept 9 bases outside the gene matches. This CDR3 comprises 16 residues. CDR3 bases: TGTGCCAGCAGTTTCCAAGCGGGAGGGGTCGGAGAGACCCAGTACTTC. This encodes CASSFQAGGVGETQYF.

Note on this clonotype: A clone one base away is much larger, so this may be a read error. The chain combines TRBV7-2 with TRBJ1-1; 8 bases match TRBD1. CDR1 is SGHTA, CDR2 FQGNSA, per germline. The J segment lost 0 bases and the V segment lost 5 bases, leaving 2 bases of the junction unmatched. This CDR3 spans 14 amino acids. This CDR3 is CASSPGQVNTEAFF. The CDR3 DNA sequence: TGTGCCAGCAGCCCGGGACAGGTGAACACTGAAGCTTTCTTT. The full variable domain, in which reference TRBV7-2 and TRBJ1-1 provide the parts outside the CDR3, is GAGVSQSPSNKVTEKGKDVELRCDPISGHTALYWYRQSLGQGLEFLIYFQGNSAPDKSGLPSDRFSAERTGGSVSTLTIQRTQQEDSAVYLCASSPGQVNTEAFFGQGTRLTVV.

This clonotype was counted between two and nine times. V usage is TRBV5-1 and J usage is TRBJ1-2; the match to TRBD1 covers 7 bases. The CDR3 extends over 17 amino acids. Losses at the gene ends were 0 bases for V and 2 bases for J; bases not matched to a gene: 10. Germline V gene data show CDR1 as SGHRS and CDR2 as YFSETQ. CDR3 coding DNA: TGCGCCAGCAGCTTGGCCGTCAGGGGGACTCAGAACTATGGCTACACCTTC. The encoded protein is CASSLAVRGTQNYGYTF.

This clonotype has at least ten counts. The rearrangement joins TRBV7-2 to TRBJ2-7, with D perhaps being TRBD1 or TRBD2 (5 bases each). CDR1 and CDR2 (germline): SGHTA, FQGNSA. The CDR3 covers 14 residues. V gave up 2 bases and J gave up 3 bases, with 11 bases separating them. CDR3 sequence reads: CASSLPGPGYEQYF. For the CDR3, the DNA is TGTGCCAGCAGCTTACCGGGACCAGGCTACGAGCAGTACTTC. Full variable domain (missing parts from reference TRBV7-2 and TRBJ2-7): GAGVSQSPSNKVTEKGKDVELRCDPISGHTALYWYRQSLGQGLEFLIYFQGNSAPDKSGLPSDRFSAERTGGSVSTLTIQRTQQEDSAVYLCASSLPGPGYEQYFGPGTRLTVT.

The CDR3 spells CASSQEPLEGAPNTEAFF. CDR3 in DNA: TGCGCCAGCAGCCAAGAACCCTTGGAAGGGGCCCCGAACACTGAAGCTTTCTTT. The chain employs TRBV4-1 and TRBJ1-1, with D possibly being TRBD1 (5 bases). V lost 0 bases and J lost 1, with 18 bases in between. Germline assignment: CDR1 MGHRA and CDR2 YSYEKL. The CDR3 has 18 residues.

This clonotype was seen a handful of times. V and J are TRBV24-1 and TRBJ1-5; a weak D match, TRBD1 (5 bases). CDR3 length equals 14 residues. CDR1 and CDR2 (germline): KGHDR, SFDVKD. The ends were cut back, 0 bases at V and 6 bases at J, with 8 bases in the middle. For the CDR3, the DNA is TGTGCCACCAGTGATTTGAGGGGAACTCAGCCCCAGCATTTT. Its protein product is CATSDLRGTQPQHF.

The chain links TRBV20-1 to TRBJ2-5, with 10 bases aligning to TRBD1. The CDR3 extends over 15 amino acids. Germline CDR1 and CDR2: DFQATT and SNEGSKA (reference sequence). J gave up 6 bases and V 0 bases, and 7 bases lay outside the gene matches. CDR3 nucleotides: TGCAGTGCTAGAGAGGGGGGACAGGGGTCGAAGACCCAGTACTTC. Residues: CSAREGGQGSKTQYF.

The table lists this clonotype with a count of one. The rearrangement uses TRBV19 and TRBJ2-7; D possibly matches TRBD1 or TRBD2 (5 bases each). Per the germline V gene, CDR1 is LNHDA and CDR2 is SQIVND (reference sequence). The CDR3 length is 16 residues. The V end lost 8 bases, the J end lost 2 bases, and 22 bases lay between the germline ends. The CDR3 bases are TGTGCCAGTTCCCCGGGACCGAATCTGGCAACCTACGAGCAGTACTTC. This gives the protein CASSPGPNLATYEQYF.

The chain combines TRBV20-1 with TRBJ2-5; D is possibly TRBD1 (5 bases). The CDR3 totals 15 residues. CDR1 and CDR2 from the germline V gene are DFQATT and SNEGSKA (reference sequence). V lost 6 bases and J 0 bases, leaving 17 bases between the germline ends. In nucleotides, the CDR3 is TGCAGTGCCATAGGGGCTATAGGCCACCAAGAGACCCAGTACTTC. This encodes CSAIGAIGHQETQYF.